One and the same sample provided the 12 T cell receptor beta chains below, sequenced in a study of blood T cell repertoires in COVID-19. Assay: immunoSEQ multiplex PCR; the TCRdb copy retains only in-frame clones and omits some. This sample has hundreds of thousands of clones, with about nine tenths found just once. Sequences were obtained from peripheral blood. The receptors here all came from a woman aged 70-85 years with COVID-19, enrolled during active disease.

This chain joins TRBV28 and TRBJ1-2; D perhaps matches TRBD1 (6 bases). The V end lost 6 bases, the J end lost 0 bases, and 17 bases lay between the germline ends. The CDR3 consists of 16 residues. Looked up from germline, CDR1 is MDHEN and CDR2 is SYDVKM. The CDR3 region has the DNA TGTGCCAGCAGACCCTGGGGGGGGCAGGCTAACTATGGCTACACCTTC. Protein product: CASRPWGGQANYGYTF.

This chain connects TRBV30 to TRBJ2-5; D ambiguous. Trimming left V 2 bases short and J 5 bases short, with 12 bases between. The germline gives CDR1 GTSNPN, CDR2 SVGIG (reference sequence). CDR3 length: 13 residues. The CDR3, as DNA: TGTGCCTGGAGTTTATTCGATCGGGAGACCCAGTACTTC. It encodes CAWSLFDRETQYF.

V and J are TRBV27 and TRBJ2-7, with D possibly TRBD2 on 5 matching bases. The V gene's germline CDR1 is MNHEY and CDR2 SMNVEV (reference sequence). The CDR3 runs 14 residues. V lost 3 bases, J lost 3 bases, and 12 bases lay in between. The CDR3 spells CASSLGRGNYEQYF. In DNA, the CDR3 is TGTGCCAGCAGTTTGGGCCGGGGTAACTACGAGCAGTACTTC.

This sequence joins TRBV27 and TRBJ1-4; D remains ambiguous. V gave up 4 bases and J gave up 5 bases, with 11 bases separating them. This CDR3 spans 14 amino acids. Germline CDR1 MNHEY, CDR2 SMNVEV (reference sequence). CDR3 coding DNA: TGTGCCAGCAGTTCAGGCGGGATGAATGAAAAACTGTTTTTT. Translated, it gives CASSSGGMNEKLFF.

This clone was seen only a few times. The V and J genes are TRBV12-5 and TRBJ1-1; no definite D call. This CDR3 is built from 13 residues. Trimming removed 5 bases from V and 4 bases from J, with 11 bases in between. CDR1 LGHNT and CDR2 FRNRAP come from the germline V gene. CDR3 DNA sequence: TGTGCTAGTGGTCCCCGCGCGGTCACTGAAGCTTTCTTT. Protein: CASGPRAVTEAFF. Complete variable domain (other parts from reference TRBV12-5 and TRBJ1-1): DARVTQTPRHKVTEMGQEVTMRCQPILGHNTVFWYRQTMMQGLELLAYFRNRAPLDDSGMPKDRFSAEMPDATLATLKIQPSEPRDSAVYFCASGPRAVTEAFFGQGTRLTVV.

Only a few counts were recorded for this clone. The CDR3 sequence is CASSSSRGSPLHF. The CDR3, as DNA: TGTGCCAGCAGCTCATCCAGGGGTTCACCCCTCCACTTT. The chain combines TRBV11-2 with TRBJ1-6; D perhaps matches TRBD1 (6 bases). V lost 4 bases to trimming and J lost 9 bases, with 10 bases between them. This CDR3 is 13 amino acids long. Germline V CDR1 and CDR2: SGHAT, FQNNGV.

The CDR3 sequence is CASSRSGTGGGYEQFF. CDR3 coding DNA: TGTGCCAGCAGCCGCTCCGGGACAGGGGGCGGCTATGAGCAGTTCTTC. The V call is TRBV6-6, the J call TRBJ2-1, with 12 bases lining up with TRBD1. After removal of 6 bases from V and 8 bases from J, the junction contained 11 bases not matched to a gene. The CDR3 totals 16 residues. Germline values: CDR1 MNHNY, CDR2 SVGAGI (reference sequence).

The chain carries TRBV7-8 and TRBJ1-6, with 8 bases matching TRBD1. Germline CDR1 is SGHVS and CDR2 is FQNEAQ. V gave up 5 bases and J gave up 9 bases; unmatched junction bases: 9. The CDR3 is 15 residues long. As DNA, the CDR3 is TGTGCCAGCAGCCAAGCGCAGGGGGCCTCTTCACCCCTCCACTTT. This codes for CASSQAQGASSPLHF. The full variable domain, rest sourced from reference TRBV7-8 and TRBJ1-6, is GAGVSQSPRYKVAKRGQDVALRCDPISGHVSLFWYQQALGQGPEFLTYFQNEAQLDKSGLPSDRFFAERPEGSVSTLKIQRTQQEDSAVYLCASSQAQGASSPLHFGNGTRLTVT.

In its sample, this clone was seen once. CDR3 DNA sequence: TGTGCCAGCAGCTTCCCGGACAGGGCAGGGTATGGCTACACCTTC. Translation: CASSFPDRAGYGYTF. The rearrangement joins TRBV5-4 to TRBJ1-2; 8 bases are shared with TRBD1. The CDR3 is 15 amino acids. In germline, CDR1 is SGHNT, CDR2 YYREEE (reference sequence). J lost 5 bases, V lost 2 bases, and 8 bases had no gene match.

The chain is built from TRBV28 and TRBJ1-6, with 7 bases fitting TRBD1. V lost 4 bases to trimming and J lost 6 bases; unmatched junction nucleotides: 15. Per germline, CDR1 MDHEN and CDR2 SYDVKM. The CDR3 runs 18 residues. The CDR3: CASSSGTVAVLGNSPLHF. CDR3 sequence (DNA): TGTGCCAGCAGTTCCGGGACAGTCGCAGTACTCGGTAATTCACCCCTCCACTTT.

The V gene is TRBV27, the J gene TRBJ2-7; tentatively, D is TRBD1 (5 bases). V lost 3 bases and J lost 0, with 12 bases in between. The length of the CDR3 is 15 residues. Germline values: CDR1 MNHEY, CDR2 SMNVEV (reference sequence). The CDR3: CASSFEGRASYEQYF. In DNA form, the CDR3 reads TGTGCCAGCAGTTTTGAAGGCAGGGCCTCCTACGAGCAGTACTTC.

The DNA for the CDR3 is TGCAGCGTTGAGGCGGGGGGCATAGGCTATGGCTACACCTTC. It encodes CSVEAGGIGYGYTF. The chain couples TRBV29-1 to TRBJ1-2, with a weak D call TRBD1 (6 bases). The CDR3 sequence is 14 residues long. V was cut by 3 bases and J by 4 bases, with 15 bases left in between. Germline V gene lookup returns CDR1 SQVTM and CDR2 ANQGSEA.